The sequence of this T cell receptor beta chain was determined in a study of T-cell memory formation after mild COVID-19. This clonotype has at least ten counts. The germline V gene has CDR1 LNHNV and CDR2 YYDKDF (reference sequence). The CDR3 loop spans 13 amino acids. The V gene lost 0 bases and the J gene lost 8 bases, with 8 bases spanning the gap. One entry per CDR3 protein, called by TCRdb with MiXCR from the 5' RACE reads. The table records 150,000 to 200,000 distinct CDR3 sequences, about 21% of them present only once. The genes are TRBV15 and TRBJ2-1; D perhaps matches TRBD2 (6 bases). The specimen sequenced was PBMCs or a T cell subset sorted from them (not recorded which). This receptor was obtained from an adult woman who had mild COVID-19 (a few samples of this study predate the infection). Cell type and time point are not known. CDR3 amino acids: CATSRDGGDEQFF. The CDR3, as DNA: TGTGCCACCAGCAGAGATGGCGGGGATGAGCAGTTCTTC.